Sequencing of this T cell receptor (beta chain) was carried out in a study of T cells after posttransplantation cyclophosphamide listed by TCRdb under 2016. Regarding the research as a whole: T cell repertoire reconstitution was tracked by TRB sequencing after myeloablative bone marrow transplantation in which posttransplantation cyclophosphamide was used as GVHD prophylaxis. TRB sequencing was also done on up to about 3 additional blood samples from 2 to 5.2 years after transplant in 3 patients, and on pretransplant blood from a handful of patients. TRA and TRB clonality were tightly correlated in 9 or 10 samples, so subsequent TCR analyses focused on TRB only. Blood from every one of the 30 to 40 PTCy patients who had 1-year posttransplant specimens underwent TRB sequencing. Public TRB sequences were queried against a database of over 3,000 sequences associated with responses to pathogens, tumor antigens, self-antigens and alloantigens. Samples from about 37 PTCy-treated patients and 16 related bone marrow donors of those patients were subjected to antigen receptor sequencing.

Study-wide findings and limitations: Across a few dozen patients, TRB clonality was highly associated with recipient CMV seropositivity and CMV reactivation, and diversity in PTCy patients was similar to diversity in CNI/methotrexate controls. Donor-recipient similarity was low at 1-2 months but increased during the first year, and donor CD8+ memory clones often dominated later blood repertoires. The TRB repertoires of T cells infiltrating skin or GI tract showed only limited overlap with the TRB repertoires of T cells in blood.

Per the publication, the treatment or condition label means: high-dose cyclophosphamide on days +3 and +4 as single-agent GVHD prophylaxis. PTCy patients received busulfan and fludarabine conditioning, a related or unrelated marrow graft, and cyclophosphamide on days +3 and +4. PTCy-treated patients were drawn from a prospective multi-institutional clinical trial. Peripheral blood and bone marrow mononuclear cells were isolated by Ficoll-Hypaque density centrifugation and cryopreserved. This clone was counted between two and nine times. Its antigen has not been determined. Per-base quality was not reported, and no clone a single base away is much larger than it. Genomic DNA was the input for TRB sequencing, which was run either with the immunoSEQ assay at survey resolution or with the hsTCRB kit. The study's own analysis went as follows. The immunoSEQ software handled the initial read processing, while the LymphoSeq R package was used for the repertoire analyses. For each TRB dataset, clonality was calculated as 1 minus normalized Shannon entropy, and the Gini coefficient was computed as well. To infer phenotypes in unsorted samples, TRB sequences from sorted subsets of the recipient or donor were mapped onto the unsorted samples of the same recipient. Imported from immuneACCESS, the table was reduced by TCRdb to in-frame sequences with V and J called. These copies leave out some clones; in studies compared against another copy, an unresolved V gene accounts for under half, and the cause of the remainder is not known. That table supplies the V and J calls and clone size; D and trimming were determined from the DNA. Recorded for this sample are over 20,000 clones; roughly nine tenths of them occurred a single time. The biggest ten clones account for about 12% of the sample.

V is cut back by 6 bases and J by 2 bases, with 10 bases in the junction unmatched. For CDR1 and CDR2, the germline V gene lists MNHEY and SVGAGI. Its CDR3 holds 15 amino acids, cysteine through phenylalanine. This entry keeps only the CDR3 DNA: 45 bases, framed from base 1. The rearrangement joined TRBV6-5 to TRBJ2-7; 7 central nucleotides agree with TRBD1. This clonotype was obtained from a female patient aged 30 to 45 who received an allogeneic stem cell transplant from an unrelated donor, was CMV-positive, and had no GVHD. Following a transplant, a fraction of the T cells may be traceable to the graft donor. This material consisted of PBMCs, taken after allogeneic stem cell transplant with posttransplant cyclophosphamide. The base sequence is TGTGCCAGCAGACGGGCCCGGGACAGAGCCTACGAGCAGTACTTC. Translated, it reads CASRRARDRAYEQYF.